This T cell receptor beta chain was retrieved from a study of spatial heterogeneity in lung cancer. The V gene lost 5 bases and the J gene lost 4 bases, with 11 bases spanning the gap. The CDR3 consists of 14 residues. Germline V CDR1 and CDR2: SGHAT, FQNNGV. TCRdb re-called the 5' RACE reads with MiXCR, one entry per CDR3 protein. The table lists 20,000 to 25,000 distinct CDR3 sequences, 4.5% to 7% of them singletons. Time point specified: sample taken at primary tumor resection. Whole RNA, which was extracted from tumor, nontumor lung tissue or frozen PBMC, was sequenced without any cell sorting. This clonotype was seen ten or more times.

This chain connects TRBV11-2 to TRBJ2-2; D might be TRBD2 (5 bases). This receptor was taken from a male donor with early-stage non-small cell lung cancer. The specimen was PBMCs, collected at surgery. CDR3 amino acids: CASSLRDGTGELFF. The CDR3 DNA is TGTGCCAGCAGCCTGAGGGATGGCACCGGGGAGCTGTTTTTT.